This T cell receptor (beta chain) stems from a study of identical twins. The study, taken as a whole, reports: Invariant MAIT and iNKT cells are populations that could partly confound zero-insertion analyses. Less excess twin sharing appeared in beta out-of-frame sequences. The study found that models underestimated out-of-frame TCR alpha sharing in monozygotic twins.

This clonotype has a handful of counts. What it binds is unknown. The V gene lost 4 bases and the J gene lost 6 bases, with 10 bases spanning the gap. The CDR3 runs 13 residues. The germline CDR1 and CDR2 sequences are LGHDT and YNNKEL (reference sequence). TCRdb analysed the 5' RACE reads with MiXCR anew, one entry per CDR3 protein. This sample has around 200,000 distinct CDR3 sequences, with around 9.6% found just once. There were only healthy Caucasians among the donors. Sequencing was carried out using memory (CD45RO+) T cells sorted from blood. This chain uses TRBV3-1 with TRBJ2-1; D is unresolved. This TCR was sampled from a woman younger than 35 in good health. The CDR3 nucleotides are TGTGCCAGCAGCCCCTCTTTGACCAATGAGCAGTTCTTC. It encodes CASSPSLTNEQFF.